This entry concerns a single T cell receptor (beta chain). The table lists this clonotype with a few counts. Its cognate antigen has yet to be identified. The sample holds no much larger clone one base away, and base qualities are not on file. Library preparation employed 5' RACE. Instrument on record: Illumina HiSeq 2500. A second about 7 to 11 cycle PCR used a sample-barcoded 5' primer and a J-beta primer mix. Each TCR beta cDNA molecule received a unique molecular identifier from a template-switch 5' adaptor carrying 12 random nucleotides. Each sample yielded at least 2.5 million CDR3-containing paired-end reads. All of the RNA was converted into first-strand cDNA using the Mint cDNA synthesis kit, with a TRBC-specific oligonucleotide serving as the primer. Following uracil-DNA glycosylase treatment, a first 18-cycle PCR with universal primers M1SS and BC2_uni_R was performed on all cDNA. The authors processed their data as follows. Each sample was normalized by randomly selecting 1 million high-quality reads, each carrying a distinct molecular identifier. Instead of being binned into consensus sequences, reads with shared molecular identifiers were discarded. MiTCR, run with a Q25 quality threshold and the strictest error-elimination algorithm, handled CDR3 identification, clonotype clustering and error correction. Lower-bound total TCR beta diversity was estimated with a nonparametric unseen species model using Euler transformation. TCRdb took the public reads, trimmed them with fastp at Q25, ran MiXCR for clone calling and kept in-frame beta chains. Each CDR3 protein appears once, grouped with its most common genes and DNA. It is TCRdb's table, rather than the study itself, that gives the V and J calls and clone size. In this sample the table shows about 1,400,000 distinct CDR3 sequences, 59% of which occur a single time. Over 5.5% of the sample is in the top ten clones.

The donors were 40 or so Caucasian individuals from Russia, aged roughly 6 to 100 years, who were systemically healthy. Each donor gave about 9.8 milliliters of peripheral blood, drawn into EDTA-treated Vacutainer tubes. Ficoll-Paque density-gradient centrifugation was used to isolate PBMCs, with at least 6.5 million per sample. Total RNA, at least 6 micrograms per sample, was extracted from PBMCs with Trizol reagent. The percentages of naive CD45RAhigh/CD27high T cells were determined by flow cytometry on a PBMC aliquot from every donor. In the germline V gene (reference sequence), CDR1 corresponds to DFQATT and CDR2 to SNEGSKA. V ends up 5 bases short and J 1 base short, with an unmatched junction base count of 3. The CDR3 covers 13 residues, taking in both the cysteine and the phenylalanine. This entry keeps only the CDR3 DNA: 39 bases, framed from base 1. This sample is part of a study of blood T cells in healthy people across ages (dated by TCRdb to between 2014 and 2017). For the study in its entirety: In model experiments, roughly one uniquely barcoded TCR beta cDNA molecule per two T cells was captured by template switching. The donors were divided into four age groups: young (average about 16 years), middle-aged (almost 40), aged (under 70) and long-lived (roughly 88). Using the same blood draw, the study looked at two additional independent replicas of 1 million unique cDNA reads for two donors, one aged 18 to 30 and the other aged 80 or older. To track age-related changes in TCR beta repertoire diversity, the study relied on deep sequencing normalized with unique cDNA molecular identifiers. To avoid experimental bias, donors of different ages were distributed randomly across sequencing lanes. Beyond this particular receptor, the publication reports: Observed TCR beta diversity correlated strongly with the percentage of naive T cells measured by flow cytometry. As age increased, observed TCR beta diversity per million T cells dropped in a roughly linear way, and a significant reduction was already evident by age about 40. The long-lived group showed more naive CD4+ T cells, fewer expanded clones and increased TCR diversity than the aged group, suggesting age selection. Conclusive comparison of naive and antigen-experienced compartments was prevented by the profiling of bulk unsorted PBMCs. Because donor CMV infection status was unknown, age-related changes in expanded clonotypes were potentially confounded. Estimates of total diversity from one million sequenced T cells were regarded as lower bounds and underestimates.

The rearrangement combines TRBV20-1 with TRBJ2-7, with 9 bases matching TRBD2. Sequencing was done on a sample of blood. The clonotype originates from a man aged 18 to 30 in good health. This receptor carries the CDR3 CSASSGISYEQYF. The DNA sequence reads TGCAGTGCTTCTAGCGGGATATCCTACGAGCAGTACTTC.